This T cell receptor (beta chain) was identified in a study of shared clonotypes between healthy human individuals. The study's findings and limits: Sequencing depth was expected to affect clonotype sharing among donors. Richness estimates generally favored naive over memory subsets. Since donors were few, the genetic and exposure-history diversity represented was limited.

Assay used: immunoSEQ multiplex PCR; TCRdb lists only in-frame clones, some missing. Here the sample spans approximately 2.3 million clones, more than 80% being singletons. CDR1 LNHDA and CDR2 SQIVND come from the germline V gene (reference sequence). The CDR3 has 14 amino acids. Trimming at V came to 4 bases and at J to 4 bases, leaving 2 bases not matched to a gene. From CD4+ cells came CD45RA+ naive and CD45RA-negative memory subsets. On this clone itself: The antigen remains unidentified. The same CDR3 arises from other DNA sequences in this sample as well.

This clonotype originated in a man between 18 and 35 years old in good health. Some clones in this sample may be carry-over from other donors' samples. The V call is TRBV19, the J call TRBJ2-5; 11 nucleotides match TRBD2. Sample: naive CD4+ T cells from PBMCs. The subset is: CD45RA+ positively selected. CDR3 protein: CASSNLAGGETQYF. The CDR3 bases are TGTGCCAGTAGTAATCTAGCGGGAGGAGAGACCCAGTACTTC.